This T cell receptor beta chain was captured by sequencing in a study of CD8 T cells in ankylosing spondylitis. General study points: Matched synovial fluid from ankylosing spondylitis patients was reported to be enriched for disease-linked clones.

TCRdb reanalysed the 5' RACE reads using MiXCR and keeps one entry per CDR3 protein. The repertoire includes about 100,000 distinct CDR3 sequences, less than 25% of them detected once, and around 12% sits in the top ten. From germline, CDR1 is GTSNPN and CDR2 SVGIG (reference sequence). This CDR3 spans 14 amino acids. V was shortened by 3 bases and J by 4 bases, with 13 bases between the two germline ends. In its sample, this clonotype was seen a few times. Its antigen is undetermined. The specimen sequenced was synovial fluid, either unsorted or a sorted T cell fraction (not recorded which). This TCR was sampled from a male donor with ankylosing spondylitis. The V and J genes are TRBV30 and TRBJ2-1; D perhaps matches TRBD2 (5 bases). The CDR3 nucleotides read TGTGCCTGGAGCCTCCCAGCGGTATACAATGAGCAGTTCTTC. It yields the protein CAWSLPAVYNEQFF. The variable domain in full, completed from reference TRBV30 and TRBJ2-1, reads SQTIHQWPATLVQPVGSPLSLECTVEGTSNPNLYWYRQAAGRGLQLLFYSVGIGQISSEVPQNLSASRPQDRQFILSSKKLLLSDSGFYLCAWSLPAVYNEQFFGPGTRLTVL.